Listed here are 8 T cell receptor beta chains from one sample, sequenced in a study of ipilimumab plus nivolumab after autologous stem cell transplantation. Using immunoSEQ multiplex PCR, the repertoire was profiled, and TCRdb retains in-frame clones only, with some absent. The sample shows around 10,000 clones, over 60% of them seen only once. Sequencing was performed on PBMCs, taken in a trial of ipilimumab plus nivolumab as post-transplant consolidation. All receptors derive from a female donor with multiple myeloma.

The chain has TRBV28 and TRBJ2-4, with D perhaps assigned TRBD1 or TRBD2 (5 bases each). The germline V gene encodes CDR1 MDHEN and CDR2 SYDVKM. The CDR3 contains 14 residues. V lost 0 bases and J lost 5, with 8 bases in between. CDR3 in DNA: TGTGCCAGCAGTTTATGGGGACCCCAAAACATTCAGTACTTC. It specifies CASSLWGPQNIQYF. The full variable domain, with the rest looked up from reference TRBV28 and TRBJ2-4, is DVKVTQSSRYLVKRTGEKVFLECVQDMDHENMFWYRQDPGLGLRLIYFSYDVKMKEKGDIPEGYSVSREKKERFSLILESASTNQTSMYLCASSLWGPQNIQYFGAGTRLSVL.

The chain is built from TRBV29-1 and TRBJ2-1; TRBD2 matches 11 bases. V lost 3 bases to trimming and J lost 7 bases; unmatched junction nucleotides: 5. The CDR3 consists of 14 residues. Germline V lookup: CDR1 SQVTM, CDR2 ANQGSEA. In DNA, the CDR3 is TGCAGCGTTGACACTAGCGGGAGTCGAAATGAGCAGTTCTTC. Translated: CSVDTSGSRNEQFF.

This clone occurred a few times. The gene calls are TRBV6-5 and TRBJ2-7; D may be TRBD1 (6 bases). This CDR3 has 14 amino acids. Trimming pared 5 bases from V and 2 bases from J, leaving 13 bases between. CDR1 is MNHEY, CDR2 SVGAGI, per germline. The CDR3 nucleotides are TGTGCCAGCAGTAACACAGGGACCCCCTACGAGCAGTACTTC. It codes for CASSNTGTPYEQYF.

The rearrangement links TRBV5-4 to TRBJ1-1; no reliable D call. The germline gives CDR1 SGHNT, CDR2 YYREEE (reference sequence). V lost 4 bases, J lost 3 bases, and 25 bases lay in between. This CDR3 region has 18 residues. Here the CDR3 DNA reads TGTGCCAGCAGCCCTGGTGGGGTGCCCGGGGTTTCTGACACTGAAGCTTTCTTT. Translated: CASSPGGVPGVSDTEAFF.

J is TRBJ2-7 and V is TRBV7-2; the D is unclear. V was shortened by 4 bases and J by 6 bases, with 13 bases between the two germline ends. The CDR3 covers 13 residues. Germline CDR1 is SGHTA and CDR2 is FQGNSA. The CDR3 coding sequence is TGTGCCAGCAGCTCCCTCTCCTCGTCCGAGCAGTACTTC. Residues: CASSSLSSSEQYF.

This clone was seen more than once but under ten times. The chain's CDR3 is CASSQDSRIGYTF. CDR3 coding DNA: TGTGCCAGCAGCCAGGACAGCAGAATTGGCTACACCTTC. The chain has TRBV7-8 and TRBJ1-2; D might be TRBD1 (6 bases). The germline V gene has CDR1 SGHVS and CDR2 FQNEAQ. V lost 5 bases, J lost 7 bases, and 14 bases lay in between. The CDR3 extends over 13 amino acids.

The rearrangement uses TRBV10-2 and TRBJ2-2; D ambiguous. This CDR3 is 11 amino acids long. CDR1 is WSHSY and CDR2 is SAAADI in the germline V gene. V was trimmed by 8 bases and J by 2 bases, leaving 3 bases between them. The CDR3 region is CASLNTGELFF. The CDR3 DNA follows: TGCGCCAGCCTTAACACCGGGGAGCTGTTTTTT.

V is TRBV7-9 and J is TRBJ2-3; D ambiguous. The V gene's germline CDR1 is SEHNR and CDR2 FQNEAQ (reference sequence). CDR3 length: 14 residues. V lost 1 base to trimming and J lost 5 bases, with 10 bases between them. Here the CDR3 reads CASSLDVRLDTQYF. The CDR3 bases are TGTGCCAGCAGCTTAGACGTCCGCTTAGATACGCAGTATTTT.